A selection of T cell receptor beta chains follows, all from one sample in a study of blood T cell repertoires in COVID-19. Produced via immunoSEQ multiplex PCR; TCRdb's table is partial and in-frame only. This table has about 97,000 clones, 70% to 90% appearing once. Material for sequencing was peripheral blood. These receptors all stem from a human donor in a cohort sampled during active COVID-19. The CDR3 runs from the conserved cysteine through the conserved F or W. A D gene is named only where the DNA matches it firmly. Size values are once, few and many counts, or a class for expanded clones, and some rows have none.

d_call | j_call | clone_size | v_call | cdr3_aa | cdr3_nt
TRBD2 | TRBJ2-1 | . | TRBV20-1 | CSANAGEFF | TGCAGTGCTAACGCGGGAGAGTTCTTC
. | TRBJ2-7 | . | TRBV5-8 | CASPPGIDEQYF | TGTGCCAGCCCCCCAGGGATCGACGAGCAGTACTTC
. | TRBJ1-1 | . | TRBV19 | CASNVPSGNTEAFF | TGTGCCAGTAACGTTCCTTCCGGGAACACTGAAGCTTTCTTT
TRBD1 | TRBJ2-3 | once | TRBV11-1 | CASSPDRQFSDTQYF | TGTGCCAGCAGTCCGGACAGGCAATTTTCAGATACGCAGTATTTT
. | TRBJ2-1 | . | TRBV14 | CASSQWSDTEQFF | TGTGCCAGCAGCCAATGGTCAGACACGGAGCAGTTCTTC
. | TRBJ1-5 | . | TRBV19 | CASSIPPQPQHF | TGTGCCAGTAGTATCCCCCCGCAGCCCCAGCATTTT
TRBD1 | TRBJ1-1 | . | TRBV6-1 | CASSEDRGDTEAFF | TGTGCCAGCAGTGAAGACAGGGGGGACACTGAAGCTTTCTTT
. | TRBJ2-1 | . | TRBV15 | CATGGKGRLFNEQFF | TGTGCCACGGGGGGAAAGGGGCGTCTTTTCAATGAGCAGTTCTTC
. | TRBJ2-5 | . | TRBV2 | CASSASEVVETQYF | TGTGCCAGCAGTGCTAGTGAGGTAGTAGAGACCCAGTACTTC
. | TRBJ2-2 | . | TRBV9 | CASSVAPQTGELFF | TGTGCCAGCAGCGTAGCTCCCCAGACCGGGGAGCTGTTTTTT
. | TRBJ1-3 | . | TRBV7-9 | CASSLVEGPSGNTIYF | TGTGCCAGCAGCTTAGTGGAGGGACCTTCTGGAAACACCATATATTTT
. | TRBJ2-5 | . | TRBV24-1 | CATSGGGNEETQYF | TGTGCCACCAGTGGTGGGGGGAACGAGGAGACCCAGTACTTC
TRBD2 | TRBJ2-3 | . | TRBV5-1 | CASSLEAGGTDTQYF | TGCGCCAGCAGCTTGGAGGCGGGGGGCACAGATACGCAGTATTTT
. | TRBJ1-5 | . | TRBV6-2/TRBV6-3 | CASSPLGQFNQPQHF | TGTGCCAGCAGCCCTCTGGGGCAGTTCAATCAGCCCCAGCATTTT
TRBD1 | TRBJ1-1 | . | TRBV28 | CAATGKLYTEAFF | TGTGCCGCGACAGGGAAATTGTACACTGAAGCTTTCTTT
. | TRBJ2-3 | . | TRBV24-1 | CATSGTRSTDTQYF | TGTGCCACCTCTGGAACGCGGAGCACAGATACGCAGTATTTT
TRBD1 | TRBJ1-6 | . | TRBV19 | CASWTGAGSPLHF | TGTGCCAGCTGGACAGGGGCCGGTTCACCCCTCCACTTT
TRBD2 | TRBJ2-7 | . | TRBV29-1 | CSVTVAGTHEQYF | TGCAGCGTAACGGTAGCGGGAACCCACGAGCAGTACTTC
TRBD2 | TRBJ2-2 | once | TRBV4-3 | CASSQDITSGRLFF | TGCGCCAGCAGCCAAGATATTACTAGCGGGCGGCTGTTTTTT
TRBD2 | TRBJ2-3 | . | TRBV5-1 | CASSQTSGHRPNTQYF | TGCGCCAGCAGCCAAACTAGCGGTCATAGACCTAATACGCAGTATTTT
TRBD1 | TRBJ1-6 | . | TRBV9 | CASSGRQGSPLTPLHF | TGTGCCAGCAGCGGCCGACAGGGGAGCCCGCTTACACCCCTCCACTTT
. | TRBJ2-3 | . | TRBV4-1 | CASSQEPAASTDTQYF | TGCGCCAGCAGCCAAGAGCCAGCGGCTAGCACAGATACGCAGTATTTT
TRBD2 | TRBJ2-1 | . | TRBV19 | CASTPQGLAGLNEQFF | TGTGCCAGTACCCCCCAGGGACTAGCGGGATTGAATGAGCAGTTCTTC
. | TRBJ2-2 | . | TRBV2 | CASSGNTGELFF | TGTGCCAGCTCGGGTAACACCGGGGAGCTGTTTTTT
. | TRBJ1-2 | many | TRBV7-2 | CASSPTVGGYTF | TGTGCCAGCAGCCCGACAGTTGGAGGCTACACCTTC
. | TRBJ2-5 | . | TRBV18 | CASSPGSQETQYF | TGTGCCAGCTCACCCGGGTCGCAAGAGACCCAGTACTTC
TRBD1 | TRBJ2-7 | . | TRBV6-5 | CASSSPDRVNKQYF | TGTGCCAGCAGTTCCCCGGACAGGGTGAACAAGCAGTACTTC
. | TRBJ2-5 | . | TRBV10-3 | CAISERELETQYF | TGTGCCATCAGTGAACGGGAGTTAGAGACCCAGTACTTC
. | TRBJ1-5 | once | TRBV2 | CASSLPSNQPQHF | TGTGCCAGCAGCCTACCAAGTAATCAGCCCCAGCATTTT
. | TRBJ2-7 | . | TRBV25-1 | CASSDRAGSYEQYF | TGTGCCAGCAGTGATCGCGCAGGCTCCTACGAGCAGTACTTC
TRBD1 | TRBJ2-7 | . | TRBV9 | CASSDRDRGYEQYF | TGTGCCAGCAGCGACCGGGACAGGGGCTACGAGCAGTACTTC
TRBD2 | TRBJ2-3 | . | TRBV7-2 | CASTASGRPSTDTQYF | TGTGCCAGCACAGCTAGCGGGAGACCAAGCACAGATACGCAGTATTTT
. | TRBJ2-2 | . | TRBV13 | CASSSSGWTGELFF | TGTGCCAGCAGCTCATCAGGGTGGACCGGGGAGCTGTTTTTT
TRBD2 | TRBJ2-5 | . | TRBV28 | CASSGQLAGVETQYF | TGTGCCAGCAGTGGCCAACTAGCGGGAGTAGAGACCCAGTACTTC
. | TRBJ2-3 | . | TRBV28 | CASTRAGTDTQYF | TGTGCCAGCACGCGGGCTGGAACAGATACGCAGTATTTT
TRBD2 | TRBJ2-1 | . | TRBV11-3 | CASSRTSGNEDRQFF | TGTGCCAGCAGCCGGACTAGCGGGAATGAGGATCGGCAGTTCTTC
. | TRBJ1-1 | . | TRBV3-1/TRBV3-2 | CASSPYRDEGTEAFF | TGTGCCAGCAGCCCATACAGGGACGAGGGCACTGAAGCTTTCTTT
TRBD1 | TRBJ1-1 | once | TRBV2 | CASRTGGFDTEAFF | TGTGCCAGCAGGACAGGGGGATTTGACACTGAAGCTTTCTTT
. | TRBJ1-1 | once | TRBV6-4 | CASSGSAGSGTEAFF | TGTGCCAGCAGTGGCTCGGCAGGGTCGGGCACTGAAGCTTTCTTT
. | TRBJ2-6 | once | TRBV25-1 | CASSELVGGLTF | TGTGCCAGCAGTGAATTGGTGGGCGGGCTGACTTTC
. | TRBJ1-2 | . | TRBV5-1 | CASSLDYQAGYGYTF | TGCGCCAGCAGCTTGGACTACCAGGCGGGGTATGGCTACACCTTC
TRBD2 | TRBJ2-1 | once | TRBV3-1/TRBV3-2 | CASSQDLAGEQFF | TGTGCCAGCAGCCAAGATTTAGCGGGTGAGCAGTTCTTC
. | TRBJ2-5 | . | TRBV28 | CASSLSLGPYQETQYF | TGTGCCAGCAGTTTATCCCTGGGGCCGTACCAAGAGACCCAGTACTTC
. | TRBJ1-1 | few | TRBV27 | CASSLQGINTEAFF | TGTGCCAGCAGTTTGCAGGGGATAAACACTGAAGCTTTCTTT
TRBD1 | TRBJ1-4 | . | TRBV7-2 | CASSFQGAQEKLFF | TGTGCCAGCAGCTTCCAGGGGGCGCAAGAAAAACTGTTTTTT
. | TRBJ1-4 | . | TRBV10-3 | CAISESVGAINEKLFF | TGTGCCATCAGTGAGTCGGTGGGGGCGATTAATGAAAAACTGTTTTTT
TRBD2 | TRBJ2-3 | . | TRBV5-4 | CASSPGHGTSGYF | TGTGCCAGCAGCCCGGGTCATGGGACTAGCGGGTATTTT
TRBD2 | TRBJ2-3 | . | TRBV7-3 | CASSLASGSTDTQYF | TGTGCCAGCAGCTTAGCTAGCGGAAGCACAGATACGCAGTATTTT
TRBD2 | TRBJ2-7 | . | TRBV13 | CASSRPGGGVSYEQYF | TGTGCCAGCAGCCGACCTGGGGGGGGAGTCTCCTACGAGCAGTACTTC
. | TRBJ1-2 | once | TRBV12-3/TRBV12-4 | CASSLQGNYGYTF | TGTGCCAGCAGTTTACAGGGAAACTATGGCTACACCTTC
. | TRBJ2-7 | . | TRBV28 | CASNGGQYYEQYF | TGTGCCAGCAATGGTGGCCAGTACTACGAGCAGTACTTC
. | TRBJ2-7 | . | TRBV10-1 | CASSESNLRAGQYF | TGCGCCAGCAGTGAGTCGAATTTGAGGGCCGGGCAGTACTTC
. | TRBJ1-1 | . | TRBV7-2 | CASKADSVNTEAFF | TGTGCCAGCAAAGCGGACAGCGTGAACACTGAAGCTTTCTTT
. | TRBJ1-1 | . | TRBV11-3 | CASSLRPAGTEAFF | TGTGCCAGCAGCTTGCGGCCCGCGGGTACTGAAGCTTTCTTT
. | TRBJ2-4 | . | TRBV28 | CASSLGGLAKNIQYF | TGTGCCAGCAGTTTGGGGGGACTAGCCAAAAACATTCAGTACTTC